The 22 T cell receptor beta chains listed next were all sequenced from one sample in a study of blood T cell repertoires in COVID-19 (dated by TCRdb to the early 2020s). Libraries came from the immunoSEQ multiplex PCR assay. Entries here come from immuneACCESS through TCRdb and include only in-frame sequences with V and J called. Some clones fail to appear in such tables; in the studies checked, an unresolved V gene covers under half of the shortfall, and the cause of the remainder is unknown. The sample contains tens of thousands of clones, 70% to 90% of them found a single time. The ten largest clones add up to approximately 1.5% of the sample. The sample consisted of peripheral blood. All receptors derive from a human donor in a cohort sampled during active COVID-19.

CDR3 region: CASRLAGVYTGELFF. The DNA for the CDR3 is TGTGCCAGCAGGTTAGCGGGAGTGTACACCGGGGAGCTGTTTTTT. V is TRBV5-5 and J is TRBJ2-2; 9 bases match TRBD2. Germline lookup yields CDR1 SGHKS and CDR2 YYEKEE (reference sequence). The ends lost 5 bases at V and 3 bases at J; junction bases unmatched: 5. The CDR3 consists of 15 residues.

This clone was recorded a few times. This chain links TRBV5-6 with TRBJ2-5, with 12 bases aligning to TRBD2. The V segment lost 3 bases and the J segment 4 bases; nucleotides outside the gene matches: 4. CDR1 is SGHDT and CDR2 is YYEEEE in the germline V gene. The CDR3 is 15 amino acids. CDR3 in amino acids: CASSSPGLAGETQYF. The CDR3 bases are TGTGCCAGCAGCTCCCCGGGACTAGCGGGAGAGACCCAGTACTTC. The whole variable domain, remainder taken from reference TRBV5-6 and TRBJ2-5, is DAGVTQSPTHLIKTRGQQVTLRCSPKSGHDTVSWYQQALGQGPQFIFQYYEEEERQRGNFPDRFSGHQFPNYSSELNVNALLLGDSALYLCASSSPGLAGETQYFGPGTRLLVL.

V usage is TRBV28 and J usage is TRBJ2-1; TRBD1 agrees at 7 bases. Germline loops: CDR1 MDHEN, CDR2 SYDVKM. The J segment lost 0 bases and the V segment lost 6 bases, leaving 5 bases of the junction unmatched. CDR3 length equals 15 residues. The CDR3, as DNA: TGTGCCAGCAGGGGATCAGGGGGCTCCTACAATGAGCAGTTCTTC. Its translation: CASRGSGGSYNEQFF.

The genes are TRBV19 and TRBJ2-2; 11 bases are shared with TRBD2. V shed 7 bases, J shed 3 bases, and the junction held 7 bases outside the gene matches. The CDR3 covers 16 residues. Germline CDR1 and CDR2: LNHDA and SQIVND (reference sequence). The CDR3 here is CASILTSGGHTGELFF. Written as DNA, the CDR3 is TGTGCCAGTATCCTCACTAGCGGGGGACACACCGGGGAGCTGTTTTTT.

The rearrangement links TRBV19 to TRBJ2-7, with TRBD2 identical over 7 bases. There are 13 residues in the CDR3. The ends lost 3 bases at V and 7 bases at J; junction bases unmatched: 6. CDR1 is LNHDA and CDR2 is SQIVND in the germline V gene (reference sequence). The CDR3 sequence is CASSMVQGGEQYV. The CDR3 coding sequence is TGTGCCAGTAGTATGGTGCAGGGAGGGGAGCAGTACGTC.

The chain uses TRBV4-1 and TRBJ1-1; D is undetermined. Germline CDR1 is MGHRA and CDR2 is YSYEKL. CDR3 size: 17 residues. Trimming shortened V by 1 base and J by 3 bases, and 18 bases separated the two germline ends. The CDR3 protein is CASSQGLPAIHYTEAFF. The CDR3 DNA reads TGCGCCAGCAGCCAAGGACTCCCGGCAATTCACTACACTGAAGCTTTCTTT.

This clone was seen a few times. The V call is TRBV3-1 (or the pseudogene TRBV3-2), the J call TRBJ1-1, with 7 nucleotides matching TRBD1. Germline CDR1 LGHDT, CDR2 YNNKEL (reference sequence). Losses at the gene ends were 5 bases for V and 8 bases for J; bases not matched to a gene: 5. CDR3 length equals 12 residues. CDR3 nucleotide sequence: TGTGCCAGCAGCGAGACAGGGACAGAAGCTTTCTTT. It codes for CASSETGTEAFF.

This clone was picked up one time. The chain uses TRBV7-9 and TRBJ2-1; 8 bases match TRBD2. The trim removed 4 bases at V and 6 bases at J, leaving 8 bases unmatched. This CDR3 comprises 15 residues. Germline-derived CDR1 and CDR2 are SEHNR and FQNEAQ (reference sequence). CDR3 sequence: CASSSATGTSNEQFF. CDR3 DNA sequence: TGTGCCAGCAGCTCAGCCACCGGGACTAGCAATGAGCAGTTCTTC. The full variable domain, rest sourced from reference TRBV7-9 and TRBJ2-1, is DTGVSQNPRHKITKRGQNVTFRCDPISEHNRLYWYRQTLGQGPEFLTYFQNEAQLEKSRLLSDRFSAERPKGSFSTLEIQRTEQGDSAMYLCASSSATGTSNEQFFGPGTRLTVL.

The rearrangement uses TRBV2 and TRBJ1-5; TRBD1 aligns across 9 bases. V lost 4 bases, J lost 0 bases, and 4 bases stayed unmatched. Looked up from germline, CDR1 is SNHLY and CDR2 is FYNNEI. The CDR3 loop spans 16 amino acids. CDR3 sequence reads: CASSGDRATSNQPQHF. The DNA of the CDR3 is TGTGCCAGCAGTGGGGACAGGGCAACTAGCAATCAGCCCCAGCATTTT. The whole variable domain, remainder taken from reference TRBV2 and TRBJ1-5, is EPEVTQTPSHQVTQMGQEVILRCVPISNHLYFYWYRQILGQKVEFLVSFYNNEISEKSEIFDDQFSVERPDGSNFTLKIRSTKLEDSAMYFCASSGDRATSNQPQHFGDGTRLSIL.

The V and J genes are TRBV5-1 and TRBJ2-3; the match to TRBD2 covers 9 bases. The V segment lost 3 bases and the J segment 6 bases; nucleotides outside the gene matches: 8. The CDR3 is 15 amino acids. Germline V gives CDR1 SGHRS, CDR2 YFSETQ. CDR3 sequence reads: CASSSLLAGVDTQYF. In DNA form, the CDR3 reads TGCGCCAGCAGCTCCCTATTAGCGGGAGTCGATACGCAGTATTTT.

V gene TRBV21-1 combines with J gene TRBJ1-6; the D segment call TRBD1 is taken from the table without a DNA check. TRBV21-1 is listed as a pseudogene. The CDR3 loop spans 15 amino acids. The CDR3 bases are TGTGCCAGCAGCTATGACAAGGGGGAAGAGTCACCCCTCCACTTT. Its protein product is CASSYDKGEESPLHF.

The J gene is TRBJ2-7, the V gene TRBV29-1; 10 bases match TRBD2. With V trimmed by 6 bases and J by 2 bases, 1 base remained unmatched. Looked up from germline, CDR1 is SQVTM and CDR2 is ANQGSEA. This CDR3 region has 12 residues. The CDR3 sequence is CSVGTSAYEQYF. The CDR3 DNA follows: TGCAGCGTGGGGACTAGCGCCTACGAGCAGTACTTC.

The gene calls are TRBV19 and TRBJ2-7; the match to TRBD2 covers 7 bases. V lost 3 bases and J lost 6; bases outside the gene matches: 5. This CDR3 comprises 13 residues. Germline V lookup: CDR1 LNHDA, CDR2 SQIVND (reference sequence). CDR3 residues: CASSISRTSEQYF. The CDR3 coding sequence is TGTGCCAGTAGTATTTCGAGGACTAGCGAGCAGTACTTC.

The genes are TRBV19 and TRBJ2-2; 8 nucleotides match TRBD1. The germline V gene encodes CDR1 LNHDA and CDR2 SQIVND (reference sequence). The CDR3 covers 20 residues. Trimming cost V 5 bases and J 2 bases; bases outside gene matches: 19. Here the CDR3 reads CASSPPGQAIPIGNTGELFF. CDR3 DNA sequence: TGTGCCAGTAGTCCCCCGGGACAGGCCATACCTATTGGTAACACCGGGGAGCTGTTTTTT.

J is TRBJ2-3 and V is TRBV15, with D possibly TRBD2 on 5 matching bases. The CDR3 loop spans 16 amino acids. Germline values: CDR1 LNHNV, CDR2 YYDKDF (reference sequence). The V end was cut by 1 base, the J end by 1 base, with 12 bases between. CDR3 sequence (DNA): TGTGCCACCAGCAGAGGCCTGGTGGAGGGCACAGATACGCAGTATTTT. As protein: CATSRGLVEGTDTQYF.

This clone was recorded once. This chain links TRBV15 with TRBJ2-1; D gene uncertain. V gave up 0 bases and J gave up 6 bases, with 9 bases separating them. The CDR3 covers 14 residues. Looked up from germline, CDR1 is LNHNV and CDR2 is YYDKDF (reference sequence). The CDR3 region has the DNA TGTGCCACCAGCAGAGATCTGGTCGGCAATGAGCAGTTCTTC. Its protein product is CATSRDLVGNEQFF.

In its sample, this clone was seen once. CDR3 sequence: CASSEGTGAYEQYV. In DNA form, the CDR3 reads TGTGCCAGCAGTGAAGGGACGGGGGCCTACGAGCAGTACGTC. The J gene is TRBJ2-7, the V gene TRBV2; weak D call: TRBD2 (6 bases). In germline, CDR1 is SNHLY, CDR2 FYNNEI. CDR3 length: 14 amino acids. The V end was cut by 1 base, the J end by 2 bases, with 9 bases between.

The chain carries TRBV27 and TRBJ2-3; 7 bases match TRBD2. The germline CDR1 and CDR2 sequences are MNHEY and SMNVEV (reference sequence). The V segment lost 1 base and the J segment 2 bases; nucleotides outside the gene matches: 3. There are 15 residues in the CDR3. The CDR3 DNA follows: TGTGCCAGCAGTTTATGGGGAGGGGACACAGATACGCAGTATTTT. Protein sequence: CASSLWGGDTDTQYF.

V gene TRBV19 combines with J gene TRBJ2-7; TRBD2 matches 7 bases. Losses at the gene ends were 3 bases for V and 0 bases for J; bases not matched to a gene: 5. The CDR3 covers 15 residues. Germline CDR1 LNHDA, CDR2 SQIVND (reference sequence). CDR3 in amino acids: CASSISLADSYEQYF. CDR3 DNA: TGTGCCAGTAGTATCTCGCTAGCGGACTCCTACGAGCAGTACTTC.

The chain uses TRBV12-5 and TRBJ2-1; the match to TRBD2 covers 7 bases. J was trimmed by 2 bases and V by 6 bases; bases with no gene match: 4. Germline V CDR1 and CDR2: LGHNT, FRNRAP. The CDR3 has 14 residues. CDR3 loop: CASGPREAYNEQFF. In nucleotides, the CDR3 is TGTGCTAGTGGCCCCCGGGAGGCCTACAATGAGCAGTTCTTC.

The chain has TRBV28 and TRBJ1-2, with 7 positions matching TRBD1. This CDR3 region has 13 residues. V was pared by 6 bases and J by 8 bases, with 9 bases of the junction left unmatched. Germline CDR1 is MDHEN and CDR2 is SYDVKM. CDR3 DNA sequence: TGTGCCAGCAGGCCGACAGGGAGCGACGGCTACACCTTC. This gives the protein CASRPTGSDGYTF.

The chain is built from TRBV6-1 and TRBJ2-4, with 7 bases fitting TRBD2. V was pared by 0 bases and J by 1 base, with 9 bases of the junction left unmatched. The CDR3 length is 18 residues. Germline CDR1 and CDR2: MNHNS and SASEGT. CDR3 sequence reads: CASSEALGGPGAKNIQYF. CDR3 nucleotides: TGTGCCAGCAGTGAAGCCCTGGGAGGGCCGGGTGCCAAAAACATTCAGTACTTC.